This entry is about one T cell receptor beta chain. There is no known antigen for this receptor. No clone much larger than this one lies a single base away; base qualities are absent. One collaborating source in Seattle enrolled patients while the patients were actively infected and followed the patients over time throughout the course of disease. Whole blood was collected in K2EDTA tubes by collaborating institutions according to the institutions' own protocols. For TCRbeta analysis, collaborator samples were shipped as frozen whole blood, as isolated PBMCs, or as DNA extracted from either sample type. The data are from a study of blood T cell repertoires in COVID-19 (dated by TCRdb to 2018 to 2020). About the study as a whole: Samples covering the acute and convalescent phases of COVID-19 were provided by collaborators in the United States, Italy and Spain. The prospective study material was composed of cDNA or gDNA derived from T cells, B-cell-depleted T cells, or PBMCs. Subjects who had been exposed to COVID-19, were actively infected with it, or had recovered from it provided the deeply sampled blood TCRbeta repertoires that made up the dataset. The repertoires were made available in a free public database intended to serve as a resource for research on the immune response to SARS-CoV-2. Samples came from the ongoing ImmuneRACE study (first 160 participants) plus 1,254 subjects from 6 global collaborators. The sample metadata nearly always contained a de-identified subject ID, COVID-19 status, age in years and sex. Where available, HLA class I and class II types were obtained from metadata supplied by the sample provider rather than from assay-based typing. What the authors observed across the whole study: The amount of clinical and demographic metadata varied by source and participant and was provided uncurated.

TCRbeta CDR3 regions were amplified from genomic DNA using the immunoSEQ Assay, a bias-controlled multiplex PCR. Turning to the authors' computational methods: The number of nucleated cells in each sample was estimated by amplification of reference gene primers within the assay. To quantify the absolute abundance of each unique TCRbeta CDR3 rearrangement, sequence reads were collapsed and filtered. For each sample, productive Simpson clonality was calculated as the square root of Simpson's diversity index over productive rearrangements. Drawn from immuneACCESS, this table holds only the in-frame rearrangements with V and J called that TCRdb kept. Clones are partly lost; checked studies trace under half to an unresolved V gene and leave the rest unexplained. That table gives V, J and clone size, and the DNA gave D and trimming. The sample records 200,000 to 300,000 clones, approximately 89% of which are singletons. Roughly 6% of the sample belongs to the ten largest clones.

Inclusive of the bounding cysteine and phenylalanine, the CDR3 is 12 residues long. Only the CDR3 part of the read is kept: 36 bases, read in frame from the first base. Deletion took 5 bases off V and 5 bases off J, with a span of 6 bases between the germline ends. The sequence is built from TRBV12-3 or TRBV12-4 and TRBJ2-2; the D region possibly corresponds to TRBD2 (6 bases align). The sequence was collected from a woman between 25 and 40 years old with COVID-19, enrolled during active disease. The sequenced sample consisted of peripheral blood. Here the CDR3 is given as CASSRGTGELFF. Read as DNA, the sequence is TGTGCCAGCAGTCGGGGGACCGGGGAGCTGTTTTTT.